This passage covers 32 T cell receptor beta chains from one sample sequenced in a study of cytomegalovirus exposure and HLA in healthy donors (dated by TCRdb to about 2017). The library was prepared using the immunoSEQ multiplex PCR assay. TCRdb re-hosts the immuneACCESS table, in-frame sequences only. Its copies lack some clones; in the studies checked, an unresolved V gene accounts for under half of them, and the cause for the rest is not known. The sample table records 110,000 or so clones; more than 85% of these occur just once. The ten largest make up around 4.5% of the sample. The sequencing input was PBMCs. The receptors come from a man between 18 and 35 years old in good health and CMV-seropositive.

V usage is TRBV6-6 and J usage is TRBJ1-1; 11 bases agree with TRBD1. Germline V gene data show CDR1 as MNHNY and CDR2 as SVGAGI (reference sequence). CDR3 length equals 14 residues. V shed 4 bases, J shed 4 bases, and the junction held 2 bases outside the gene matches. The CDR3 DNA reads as TGTGCCAGCAGTTCGGGGACAGGGGGCACTGAAGCTTTCTTT. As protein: CASSSGTGGTEAFF.

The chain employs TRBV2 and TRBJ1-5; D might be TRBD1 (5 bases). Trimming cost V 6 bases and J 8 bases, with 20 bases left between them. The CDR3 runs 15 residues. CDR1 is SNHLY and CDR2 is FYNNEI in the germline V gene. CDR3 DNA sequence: TGTGCCAGCAGAGAAAGCGGGGGGTCGTGGGAGCCCCAGCATTTT. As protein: CASRESGGSWEPQHF.

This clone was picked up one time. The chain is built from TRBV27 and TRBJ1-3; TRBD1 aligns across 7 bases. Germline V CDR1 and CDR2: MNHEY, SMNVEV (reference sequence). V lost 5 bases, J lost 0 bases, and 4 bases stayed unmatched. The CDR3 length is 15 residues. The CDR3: CASSLTGDSGNTIYF. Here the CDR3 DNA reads TGTGCCAGCAGTCTTACAGGGGACTCTGGAAACACCATATATTTT.

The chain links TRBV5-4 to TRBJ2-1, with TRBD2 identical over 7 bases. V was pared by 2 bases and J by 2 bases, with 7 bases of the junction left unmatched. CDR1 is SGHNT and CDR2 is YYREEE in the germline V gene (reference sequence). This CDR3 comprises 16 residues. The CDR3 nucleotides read TGTGCCAGCAGCTTCCGCGGGGGAGCCGCCTACAATGAGCAGTTCTTC. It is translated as CASSFRGGAAYNEQFF. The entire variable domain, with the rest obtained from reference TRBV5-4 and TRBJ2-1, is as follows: ETGVTQSPTHLIKTRGQQVTLRCSSQSGHNTVSWYQQALGQGPQFIFQYYREEENGRGNFPPRFSGLQFPNYSSELNVNALELDDSALYLCASSFRGGAAYNEQFFGPGTRLTVL.

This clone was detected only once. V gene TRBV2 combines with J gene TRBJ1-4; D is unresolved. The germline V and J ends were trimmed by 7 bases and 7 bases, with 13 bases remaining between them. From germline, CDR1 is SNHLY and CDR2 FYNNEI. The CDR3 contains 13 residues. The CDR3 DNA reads TGTGCCAGCAACAGCTTGGGTCTTGAAAAACTGTTTTTT. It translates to CASNSLGLEKLFF.

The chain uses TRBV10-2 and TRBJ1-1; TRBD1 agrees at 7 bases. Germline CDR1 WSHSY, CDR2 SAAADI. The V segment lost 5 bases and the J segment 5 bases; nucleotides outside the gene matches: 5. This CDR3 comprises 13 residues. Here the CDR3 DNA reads TGCGCCAGCAGTCGACAGGGCCGTACTGAAGCTTTCTTT. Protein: CASSRQGRTEAFF.

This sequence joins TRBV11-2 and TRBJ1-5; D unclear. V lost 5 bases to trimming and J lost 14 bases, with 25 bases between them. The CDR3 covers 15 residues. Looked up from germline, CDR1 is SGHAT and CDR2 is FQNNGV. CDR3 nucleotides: TGTGCCAGCAGCCCCGGTCCTGGGTCCTTAGCCGCCAAGCATTTT. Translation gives CASSPGPGSLAAKHF. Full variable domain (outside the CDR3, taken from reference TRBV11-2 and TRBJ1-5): EAGVAQSPRYKIIEKRQSVAFWCNPISGHATLYWYQQILGQGPKLLIQFQNNGVVDDSQLPKDRFSAERLKGVDSTLKIQPAKLEDSAVYLCASSPGPGSLAAKHFGDGTRLSIL.

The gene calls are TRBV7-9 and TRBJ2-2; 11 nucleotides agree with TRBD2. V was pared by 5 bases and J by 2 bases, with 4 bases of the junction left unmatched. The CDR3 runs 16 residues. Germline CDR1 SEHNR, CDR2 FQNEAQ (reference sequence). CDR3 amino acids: CASSMGLAANTGELFF. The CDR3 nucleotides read TGTGCCAGCAGCATGGGACTAGCGGCAAACACCGGGGAGCTGTTTTTT.

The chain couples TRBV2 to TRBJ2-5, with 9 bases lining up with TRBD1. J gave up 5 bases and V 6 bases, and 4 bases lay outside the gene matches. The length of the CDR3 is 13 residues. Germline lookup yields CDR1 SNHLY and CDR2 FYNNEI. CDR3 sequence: CASSRDRDETQYF. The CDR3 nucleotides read TGTGCCAGCAGCCGGGACAGGGATGAGACCCAGTACTTC.

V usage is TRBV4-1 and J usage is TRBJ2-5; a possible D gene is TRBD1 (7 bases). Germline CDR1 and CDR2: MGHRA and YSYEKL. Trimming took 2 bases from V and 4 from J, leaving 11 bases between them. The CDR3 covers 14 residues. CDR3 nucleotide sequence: TGCGCCAGCAGCCAACAGGGGGGTGCAGAGACCCAGTACTTC. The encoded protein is CASSQQGGAETQYF.

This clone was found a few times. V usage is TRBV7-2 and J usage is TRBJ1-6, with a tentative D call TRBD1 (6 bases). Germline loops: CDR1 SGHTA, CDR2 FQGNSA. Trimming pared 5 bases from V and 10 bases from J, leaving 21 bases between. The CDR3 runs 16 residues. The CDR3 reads CASSLRRGAVSSPLHF. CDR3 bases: TGTGCCAGCAGCCTAAGACGGGGGGCCGTCTCCTCACCCCTCCACTTT.

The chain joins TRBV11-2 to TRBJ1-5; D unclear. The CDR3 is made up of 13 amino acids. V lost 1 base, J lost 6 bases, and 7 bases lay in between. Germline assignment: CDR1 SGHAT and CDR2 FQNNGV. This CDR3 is CASSLGAGQPQHF. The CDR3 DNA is TGTGCCAGCAGCTTAGGGGCCGGTCAGCCCCAGCATTTT.

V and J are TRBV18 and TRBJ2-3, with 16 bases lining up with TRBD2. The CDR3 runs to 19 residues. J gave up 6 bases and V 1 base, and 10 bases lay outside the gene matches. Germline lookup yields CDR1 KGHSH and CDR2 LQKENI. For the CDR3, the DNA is TGTGCCAGCTCACCACGAACCGGGACTAGCGGGGGGGCCAGGGATACGCAGTATTTT. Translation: CASSPRTGTSGGARDTQYF. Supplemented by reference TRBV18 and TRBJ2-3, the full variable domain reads NAGVMQNPRHLVRRRGQEARLRCSPMKGHSHVYWYRQLPEEGLKFMVYLQKENIIDESGMPKERFSAEFPKEGPSILRIQQVVRGDSAAYFCASSPRTGTSGGARDTQYFGPGTRLTVL.

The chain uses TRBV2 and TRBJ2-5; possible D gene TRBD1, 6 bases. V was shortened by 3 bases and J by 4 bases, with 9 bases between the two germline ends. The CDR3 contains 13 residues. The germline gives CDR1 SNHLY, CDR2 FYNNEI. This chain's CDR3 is CASSERGGETQYF. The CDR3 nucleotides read TGTGCCAGCAGTGAGAGAGGGGGAGAGACCCAGTACTTC.

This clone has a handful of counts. The chain's CDR3 is CASSSDVGEPGYTF. The CDR3 DNA sequence: TGTGCCAGCAGCTCAGACGTGGGAGAACCGGGCTACACCTTC. The chain couples TRBV7-9 to TRBJ1-2; D unclear. This CDR3 comprises 14 residues. The V gene's germline CDR1 is SEHNR and CDR2 FQNEAQ (reference sequence). V lost 4 bases and J lost 8, with 17 bases in between. The full variable domain, its missing parts supplied by reference TRBV7-9 and TRBJ1-2, is DTGVSQNPRHKITKRGQNVTFRCDPISEHNRLYWYRQTLGQGPEFLTYFQNEAQLEKSRLLSDRFSAERPKGSFSTLEIQRTEQGDSAMYLCASSSDVGEPGYTFGSGTRLTVV.

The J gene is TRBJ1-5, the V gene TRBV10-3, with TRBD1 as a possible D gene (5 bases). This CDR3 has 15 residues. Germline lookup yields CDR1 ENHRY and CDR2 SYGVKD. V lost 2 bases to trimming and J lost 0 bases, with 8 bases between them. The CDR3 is CAISEGQNSNQPQHF. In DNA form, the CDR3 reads TGTGCCATCAGTGAGGGACAAAATAGCAATCAGCCCCAGCATTTT.

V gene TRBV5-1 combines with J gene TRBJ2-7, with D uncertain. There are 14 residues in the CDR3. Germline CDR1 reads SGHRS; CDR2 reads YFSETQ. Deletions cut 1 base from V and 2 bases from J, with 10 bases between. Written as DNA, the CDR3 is TGCGCCAGCAGCTTGAGTCCCGCGGCCTACGAGCAGTACTTC. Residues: CASSLSPAAYEQYF. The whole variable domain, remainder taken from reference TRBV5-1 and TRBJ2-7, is KAGVTQTPRYLIKTRGQQVTLSCSPISGHRSVSWYQQTPGQGLQFLFEYFSETQRNKGNFPGRFSGRQFSNSRSEMNVSTLELGDSALYLCASSLSPAAYEQYFGPGTRLTVT.

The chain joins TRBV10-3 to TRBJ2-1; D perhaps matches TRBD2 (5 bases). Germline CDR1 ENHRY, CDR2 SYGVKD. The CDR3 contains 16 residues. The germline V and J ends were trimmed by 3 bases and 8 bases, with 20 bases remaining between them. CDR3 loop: CAISEPSHPPSDEQFF. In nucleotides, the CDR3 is TGTGCCATCAGTGAACCTAGCCACCCCCCCTCGGATGAGCAGTTCTTC.

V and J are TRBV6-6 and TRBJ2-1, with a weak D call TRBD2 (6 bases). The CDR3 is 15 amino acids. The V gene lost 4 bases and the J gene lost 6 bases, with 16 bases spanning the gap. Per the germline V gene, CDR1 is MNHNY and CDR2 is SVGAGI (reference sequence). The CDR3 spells CASSLGLASLNEQFF. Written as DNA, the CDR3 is TGTGCCAGCAGTTTGGGGCTAGCGTCTCTCAATGAGCAGTTCTTC.

The CDR3, as DNA: TGCGCCAGCAGCCAAGATACGGGAACCTATGGCTACACCTTC. This sequence encodes CASSQDTGTYGYTF. This chain joins TRBV4-3 and TRBJ1-2; D call uncertain. Trimming removed 0 bases at V and 4 bases at J, with 9 bases between. The CDR3 contains 14 residues. Germline V gives CDR1 LGHNA, CDR2 YSLEER.

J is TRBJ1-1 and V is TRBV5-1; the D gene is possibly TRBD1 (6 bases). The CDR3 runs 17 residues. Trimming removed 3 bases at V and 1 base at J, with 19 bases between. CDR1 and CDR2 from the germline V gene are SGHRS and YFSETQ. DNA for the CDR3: TGCGCCAGCAGCTCCCACTTTAGGACAGAACCGAACACTGAAGCTTTCTTT. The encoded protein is CASSSHFRTEPNTEAFF.

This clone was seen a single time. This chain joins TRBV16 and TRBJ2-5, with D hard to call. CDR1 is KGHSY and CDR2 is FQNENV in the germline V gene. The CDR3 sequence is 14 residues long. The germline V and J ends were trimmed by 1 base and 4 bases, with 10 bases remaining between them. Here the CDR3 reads CASSQYSSGETQYF. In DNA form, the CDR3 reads TGTGCCAGCAGCCAATACAGTAGTGGAGAGACCCAGTACTTC.

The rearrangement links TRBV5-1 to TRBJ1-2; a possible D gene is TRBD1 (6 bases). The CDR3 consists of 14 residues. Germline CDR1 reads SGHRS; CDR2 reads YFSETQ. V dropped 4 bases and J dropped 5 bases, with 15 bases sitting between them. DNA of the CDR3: TGCGCCAGCAGCGATGGGGCAGGGGTATATGGCTACACCTTC. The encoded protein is CASSDGAGVYGYTF.

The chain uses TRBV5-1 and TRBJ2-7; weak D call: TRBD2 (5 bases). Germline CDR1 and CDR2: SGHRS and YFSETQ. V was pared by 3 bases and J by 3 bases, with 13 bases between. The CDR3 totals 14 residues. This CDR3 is CASSSQYRGYEQYF. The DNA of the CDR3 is TGCGCCAGCAGCTCCCAATACCGGGGCTACGAGCAGTACTTC.

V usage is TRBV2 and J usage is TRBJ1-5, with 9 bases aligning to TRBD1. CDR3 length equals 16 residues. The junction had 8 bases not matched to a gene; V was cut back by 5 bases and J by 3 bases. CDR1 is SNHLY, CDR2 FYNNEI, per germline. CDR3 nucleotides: TGTGCCAGCAGTCTACTGGACAGGGGCTACAATCAGCCCCAGCATTTT. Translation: CASSLLDRGYNQPQHF.

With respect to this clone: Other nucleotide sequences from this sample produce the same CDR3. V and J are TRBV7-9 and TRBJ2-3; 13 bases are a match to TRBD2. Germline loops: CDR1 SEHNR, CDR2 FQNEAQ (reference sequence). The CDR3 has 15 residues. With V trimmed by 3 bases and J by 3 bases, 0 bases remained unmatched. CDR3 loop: CASSLTSGGTDTQYF. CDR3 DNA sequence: TGTGCCAGCAGCTTGACTAGCGGGGGGACAGATACGCAGTATTTT.

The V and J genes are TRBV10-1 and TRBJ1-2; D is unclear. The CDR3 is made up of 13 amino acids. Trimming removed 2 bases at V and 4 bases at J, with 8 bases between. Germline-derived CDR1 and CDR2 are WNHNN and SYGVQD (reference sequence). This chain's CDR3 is CASSENHSYGYTF. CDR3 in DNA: TGCGCCAGCAGTGAGAATCACAGCTATGGCTACACCTTC.

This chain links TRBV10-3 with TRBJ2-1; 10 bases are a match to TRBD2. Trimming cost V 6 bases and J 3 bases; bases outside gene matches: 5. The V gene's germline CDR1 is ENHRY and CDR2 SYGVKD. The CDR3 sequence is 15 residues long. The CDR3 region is CAISEAGGFYNEQFF. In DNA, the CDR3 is TGTGCCATCAGCGAAGCGGGGGGGTTCTACAATGAGCAGTTCTTC.

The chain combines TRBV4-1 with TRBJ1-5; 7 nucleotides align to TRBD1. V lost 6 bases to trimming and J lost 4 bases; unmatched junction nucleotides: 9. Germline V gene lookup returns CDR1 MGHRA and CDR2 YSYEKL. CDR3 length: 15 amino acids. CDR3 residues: CASSQIPGQNQPQHF. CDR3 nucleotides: TGCGCCAGCAGTCAAATACCGGGACAGAATCAGCCCCAGCATTTT.

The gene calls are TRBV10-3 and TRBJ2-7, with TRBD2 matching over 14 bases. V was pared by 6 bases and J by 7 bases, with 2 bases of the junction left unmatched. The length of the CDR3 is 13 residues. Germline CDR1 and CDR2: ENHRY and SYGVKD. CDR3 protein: CAIRTSGGDEQYF. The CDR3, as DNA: TGTGCCATCAGGACTAGCGGGGGGGATGAGCAGTACTTC.

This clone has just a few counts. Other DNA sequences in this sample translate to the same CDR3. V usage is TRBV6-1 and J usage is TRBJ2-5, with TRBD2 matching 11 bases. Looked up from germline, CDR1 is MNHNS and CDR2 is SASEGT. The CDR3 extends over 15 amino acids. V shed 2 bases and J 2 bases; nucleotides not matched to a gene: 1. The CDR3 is CASSELAGGQETQYF. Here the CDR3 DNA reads TGTGCCAGCAGTGAATTAGCGGGGGGGCAAGAGACCCAGTACTTC.

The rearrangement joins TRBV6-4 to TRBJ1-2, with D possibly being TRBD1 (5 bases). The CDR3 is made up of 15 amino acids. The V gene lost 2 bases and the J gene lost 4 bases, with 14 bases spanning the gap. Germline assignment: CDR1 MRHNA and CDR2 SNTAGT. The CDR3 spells CASSDAAGAGYGYTF. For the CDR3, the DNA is TGTGCCAGCAGTGACGCTGCTGGGGCAGGCTATGGCTACACCTTC.